The rows below give T cell receptor beta chains drawn from one sample of a study of control samples from healthy donors and cancer patients. Generated by immunoSEQ multiplex PCR, the TCRdb table keeps only in-frame clones and is missing some. This table holds over 150,000 clones, approximately 90% found once. Specimen: blood. The receptor source for this set is a man aged 25-45 years in good health. CDR3s include the opening cysteine and the closing phenylalanine or tryptophan. The order of the fields is clone size, D gene, J gene, V gene, CDR3 protein, CDR3 DNA. The D gene is left open where the match is weak. The size of a clone is reported for some rows only, either as once, few or many, or as a class for expanded clones.

>.|.|TRBJ2-1|TRBV25-1
CASSLSYNEQFF
TGTGCCAGCAGTCTATCCTACAATGAGCAGTTCTTC
>.|.|TRBJ1-1|TRBV6-2/TRBV6-3
CASSYAEFGNAEAFF
TGTGCCAGCAGTTACGCAGAGTTCGGGAACGCTGAAGCTTTCTTT
>once|TRBD1|TRBJ2-2|TRBV9
CASSEEDRGGTGELFF
TGTGCCAGCAGCGAGGAGGACAGGGGAGGAACCGGGGAGCTGTTTTTT
>.|.|TRBJ1-2|TRBV19
CASRWARGYTF
TGTGCCAGTAGATGGGCCCGGGGCTACACCTTC
>.|.|TRBJ2-6|TRBV4-1
CASSQDFRPRSSGANVLTF
TGCGCCAGCAGCCAAGATTTTCGACCTCGAAGCTCTGGGGCCAACGTCCTGACTTTC
>.|.|TRBJ1-5|TRBV5-4
CASSWDGMAQHF
TGTGCCAGCAGCTGGGACGGTATGGCCCAGCATTTT
>.|TRBD1|TRBJ1-5|TRBV5-8
CASYDRVAQPQHF
TGTGCCAGTTACGACAGGGTGGCTCAGCCCCAGCATTTT
>.|.|TRBJ1-5|TRBV27
CASSFGGGGQPQHF
TGTGCCAGCAGTTTTGGGGGTGGCGGTCAGCCCCAGCATTTT
>.|.|TRBJ2-1|TRBV7-2
CASSRSGSYNEQFF
TGTGCCAGCAGTCGGTCAGGGTCCTACAATGAGCAGTTCTTC
>.|TRBD2|TRBJ2-1|TRBV11-2
CASSGWTSGANEQFF
TGTGCCAGCAGCGGGTGGACTAGCGGGGCCAATGAGCAGTTCTTC
>.|.|TRBJ2-1|TRBV4-2
CASSQSRERSEQFF
TGTGCCAGCAGCCAATCGAGGGAGCGCAGTGAGCAGTTCTTC
>.|.|TRBJ1-6|TRBV27
CASCPMSMGSPLHF
TGTGCCAGCTGCCCTATGAGCATGGGGTCACCCCTCCACTTT
>.|TRBD1|TRBJ2-2|TRBV2
CAGMTGVNTGELFF
TGTGCCGGTATGACAGGGGTGAACACCGGGGAGCTGTTTTTT
>.|.|TRBJ2-5|TRBV2
CASIHYFGGTQETQYF
TGTGCCAGCATTCATTACTTCGGCGGGACACAAGAGACCCAGTACTTC
>.|TRBD2|TRBJ2-5|TRBV9
CASSAGTSGRAAETQYF
TGTGCCAGCAGTGCCGGGACTAGCGGGAGGGCCGCAGAGACCCAGTACTTC
>.|TRBD2|TRBJ2-3|TRBV7-6
CASSPLSGRSDTQYF
TGTGCCAGCAGCCCCCTAAGCGGGAGATCAGATACGCAGTATTTT
>.|TRBD1|TRBJ2-2|TRBV9
CAGGQGPTNTGELFF
TGTGCCGGAGGACAGGGCCCTACGAACACCGGGGAGCTGTTTTTT
>once|TRBD2|TRBJ2-7|TRBV2
CASSEGLAGGLYEQYF
TGTGCCAGCAGTGAAGGATTAGCGGGAGGGCTTTACGAGCAGTACTTC
>.|.|TRBJ2-2|TRBV5-4
CASSTNPNTGELFF
TGTGCCAGCAGCACAAATCCGAACACCGGGGAGCTGTTTTTT
>.|.|TRBJ2-7|TRBV12-3/TRBV12-4
CASSSGGGQYF
TGTGCCAGCAGTTCAGGAGGGGGTCAGTACTTC
>.|.|TRBJ1-1|TRBV4-3
CASSQVYGDTEAFF
TGCGCCAGCAGCCAAGTGTACGGTGACACTGAAGCTTTCTTT
>.|.|TRBJ1-6|TRBV7-8
CASSLGLAESSYNSPLHF
TGTGCCAGCAGCTTAGGGTTGGCGGAGAGCTCCTATAATTCACCCCTCCACTTT
>once|.|TRBJ2-3|TRBV7-9
CASREDKDTQYF
TGTGCCAGCAGGGAGGACAAAGATACGCAGTATTTT
>.|TRBD1|TRBJ1-4|TRBV5-1
CASGRTGADEKLFF
TGCGCCAGCGGAAGGACAGGGGCGGATGAAAAACTGTTTTTT
>.|.|TRBJ2-4|TRBV5-1
CASSNPDGPPHF
TGCGCCAGCAGCAATCCGGACGGACCTCCGCACTTC
>.|.|TRBJ2-3|TRBV5-1
CASSLGSGRWTDTQYF
TGCGCCAGCAGCTTGGGTAGCGGACGGTGGACAGATACGCAGTATTTT
>.|.|TRBJ2-1|TRBV28
CASIRGRRSSYNEQFF
TGTGCCAGCATCAGGGGCCGACGGAGCTCCTACAATGAGCAGTTCTTC
>.|.|TRBJ2-1|TRBV7-9
CASSPLPGKGNEQFF
TGTGCCAGCAGCCCCTTACCAGGGAAAGGCAATGAGCAGTTCTTC
>.|TRBD1|TRBJ2-5|TRBV5-4
CASSRGTDLRETQYF
TGTGCCAGCAGCAGAGGGACAGACCTCAGAGAGACCCAGTACTTC
>.|.|TRBJ2-7|TRBV2
CASGRGNPYEQYF
TGTGCCAGCGGGAGGGGGAACCCCTACGAGCAGTACTTC
>.|TRBD2|TRBJ2-5|TRBV3-1/TRBV3-2
CASTRTSGRVGGGETQYF
TGTGCCAGCACCCGGACTAGCGGGAGGGTCGGTGGTGGAGAGACCCAGTACTTC
>.|.|TRBJ1-2|TRBV19
CASRDRGYGYTF
TGTGCCAGTCGCGACCGGGGTTATGGCTACACCTTC
>.|.|TRBJ1-1|TRBV10-3
CAITHGGVTEAFF
TGTGCCATCACCCACGGGGGTGTCACTGAAGCTTTCTTT
>.|.|TRBJ1-1|TRBV3-1/TRBV3-2
CASSPTGAEGAEAFF
TGTGCCAGCAGCCCCACGGGAGCCGAGGGCGCTGAAGCTTTCTTT
>.|.|TRBJ2-5|TRBV28
CASSFGDQETQYF
TGTGCCAGCAGTTTCGGAGACCAAGAGACCCAGTACTTC
>.|.|TRBJ1-6|TRBV6-2/TRBV6-3
CASSQGSPVGSPLHF
TGTGCCAGCAGTCAGGGGTCTCCCGTCGGTTCACCCCTCCACTTT
>few|.|TRBJ2-3|TRBV7-2
CASSLRAADTQYF
TGTGCCAGCAGCTTACGGGCGGCAGATACGCAGTATTTT
>.|.|TRBJ1-1|TRBV7-9
CASTVDSVNTEAFF
TGTGCCAGCACCGTCGACAGCGTGAACACTGAAGCTTTCTTT
>.|TRBD2|TRBJ2-3|TRBV2
CATDSGFSTDTQYF
TGTGCCACAGATAGCGGGTTCAGCACAGATACGCAGTATTTT
>.|.|TRBJ1-1|TRBV10-3
CAISESSRNTEAFF
TGTGCCATCAGTGAGTCATCCAGGAACACTGAAGCTTTCTTT
>.|TRBD1|TRBJ2-1|TRBV5-1
CASSSRTGGGDNEQFF
TGCGCCAGCAGCTCCCGGACAGGGGGTGGGGACAATGAGCAGTTCTTC
>.|.|TRBJ1-1|TRBV6-1
CASNIPNTEAFF
TGTGCCAGCAATATCCCTAACACTGAAGCTTTCTTT
>.|.|TRBJ1-5|TRBV5-8
CASSRPGSNQPQHF
TGTGCCAGCAGCCGTCCTGGGAGCAATCAGCCCCAGCATTTT
>.|TRBD1|TRBJ2-3|TRBV19
CASSEHRGSTDTQYF
TGTGCCAGTAGTGAGCACAGGGGGAGCACAGATACGCAGTATTTT
>.|.|TRBJ2-1|TRBV6-5
CASSPWDEQFF
TGTGCCAGCAGTCCTTGGGATGAGCAGTTCTTC